Following are 25 T cell receptor beta chains from one sample sequenced in a study of shared clonotypes between healthy human individuals. TCRdb's copy holds only in-frame clones and misses some; the assay was immunoSEQ multiplex PCR. The sample lists under 130,000 clones; just over 65% were seen once. Sequencing used memory CD8+ T cells sorted from blood. The subset is: CD45RO+ cells pooled with CCR7-negative TemRA cells. The receptors here all came from a woman aged 25 to 45 in good health.

Many counts were recorded for this clone. The rearrangement links TRBV6-4 to TRBJ2-1; 9 nucleotides line up with TRBD2. Trimming removed 4 bases from V and 5 bases from J; junction bases left unmatched: 6. The CDR3 runs 15 residues. The germline gives CDR1 MRHNA, CDR2 SNTAGT. This CDR3 is CASSGTSEGHNEQFF. The CDR3 nucleotides read TGTGCCAGCAGTGGGACTAGCGAGGGCCACAATGAGCAGTTCTTC.

The V call is TRBV7-9, the J call TRBJ1-4; 9 bases fit TRBD1. V shed 5 bases and J 3 bases; nucleotides not matched to a gene: 7. There are 16 residues in the CDR3. Germline CDR1 reads SEHNR; CDR2 reads FQNEAQ (reference sequence). Here the CDR3 DNA reads TGTGCCAGCAGCCTCACAGGGGGCAACGCTAATGAAAAACTGTTTTTT. This codes for CASSLTGGNANEKLFF. The full variable domain, completed using reference TRBV7-9 and TRBJ1-4, is DTGVSQNPRHKITKRGQNVTFRCDPISEHNRLYWYRQTLGQGPEFLTYFQNEAQLEKSRLLSDRFSAERPKGSFSTLEIQRTEQGDSAMYLCASSLTGGNANEKLFFGSGTQLSVL.

The chain has TRBV29-1 and TRBJ2-1; no clear D. Germline V lookup: CDR1 SQVTM, CDR2 ANQGSEA. The CDR3 covers 14 residues. The V and J ends lost 4 bases and 0 bases respectively, with 10 bases between them. CDR3 loop: CSVVHADSYNEQFF. The DNA for the CDR3 is TGCAGCGTTGTCCACGCGGACTCCTACAATGAGCAGTTCTTC.

At least ten counts were recorded for this clone. V and J are TRBV7-9 and TRBJ2-1; D possibly corresponds to TRBD2 (5 bases). There are 17 residues in the CDR3. Germline V gene lookup returns CDR1 SEHNR and CDR2 FQNEAQ (reference sequence). V lost 4 bases and J lost 5, with 21 bases in between. CDR3 residues: CASSSTLLGSGNNEQFF. CDR3 bases: TGTGCCAGCAGCTCTACCCTCCTTGGGAGTGGGAACAATGAGCAGTTCTTC.

The chain is built from TRBV15 and TRBJ1-5; D unclear. Between the trimmed V and J ends, which lost 5 bases and 0 bases, there was a span of 2 bases. Per the germline V gene, CDR1 is LNHNV and CDR2 is YYDKDF (reference sequence). The CDR3 runs to 12 residues. CDR3 protein: CATSASNQPQHF. CDR3 sequence (DNA): TGTGCCACCAGCGCTAGCAATCAGCCCCAGCATTTT.

This clone was counted only a few times. This rearrangement joins TRBV10-1 to TRBJ2-1, with a weak D call TRBD2 (6 bases). The germline V and J ends were trimmed by 5 bases and 6 bases, with 14 bases remaining between them. The CDR3 runs 14 residues. The V gene's germline CDR1 is WNHNN and CDR2 SYGVQD (reference sequence). For the CDR3, the DNA is TGCGCCAGCAGTACCGGGACTTTTTCCAATGAGCAGTTCTTC. Encoded protein: CASSTGTFSNEQFF.

This clone has more than one count but fewer than ten. This chain links TRBV21-1 with TRBJ1-2. TRBV21-1 is a documented pseudogene. The CDR3 has 16 residues. Written as DNA, the CDR3 is TGTGCCAGCAGCACCGGGGGGGACAGGCCTAACTATGGCTACACCTTC. Protein sequence: CASSTGGDRPNYGYTF.

V and J are TRBV19 and TRBJ2-2, with 11 bases matching TRBD1. The V gene's germline CDR1 is LNHDA and CDR2 SQIVND (reference sequence). Unmatched junction bases numbered 5, after V lost 6 bases and J lost 5 bases. The CDR3 has 15 amino acids. CDR3 coding DNA: TGTGCCAGTAGCTCCGGGACAGGGGGTACCGGGGAGCTGTTTTTT. Amino acids: CASSSGTGGTGELFF.

There are many counts of this clone. The chain joins TRBV19 to TRBJ1-1; 9 bases line up with TRBD1. V was clipped by 6 bases and J by 5 bases; unmatched bases: 7. Germline CDR1 and CDR2: LNHDA and SQIVND (reference sequence). This CDR3 is built from 14 residues. Here the CDR3 reads CASSQDRGTTEAFF. CDR3 bases: TGTGCCAGTAGCCAAGACAGGGGGACAACTGAAGCTTTCTTT.

The genes are TRBV6-1 and TRBJ1-2, with 8 bases lining up with TRBD1. The CDR3 length is 14 residues. The ends lost 6 bases at V and 6 bases at J; junction bases unmatched: 9. Germline values: CDR1 MNHNS, CDR2 SASEGT. The CDR3 sequence is CASREGQETNGYTF. The CDR3 DNA reads TGTGCCAGCAGGGAGGGACAGGAAACCAATGGCTACACCTTC.

The rearrangement joins TRBV9 to TRBJ2-1; D is perhaps TRBD2 (6 bases). Germline V CDR1 and CDR2: SGDLS, YYNGEE. The CDR3 sequence is 15 residues long. V shed 0 bases and J shed 6 bases, with 13 bases lying between them. The CDR3 nucleotides read TGTGCCAGCAGCGTAGAGGGGAACGGGGGCAATGAGCAGTTCTTC. It encodes CASSVEGNGGNEQFF.

This chain connects TRBV7-6 to TRBJ2-1; 10 nucleotides align to TRBD2. J was trimmed by 1 base and V by 2 bases; bases with no gene match: 5. The V gene's germline CDR1 is SGHVS and CDR2 FNYEAQ. The CDR3 covers 17 residues. The CDR3 DNA follows: TGTGCCAGCAGCTTAATCTCTAGCGGGAGTTCCTACAATGAGCAGTTCTTC. Translated: CASSLISSGSSYNEQFF.

The gene calls are TRBV9 and TRBJ2-5; 7 bases match TRBD2. V gave up 4 bases and J gave up 2 bases; unmatched junction bases: 2. The CDR3 contains 13 residues. Germline lookup yields CDR1 SGDLS and CDR2 YYNGEE. In nucleotides, the CDR3 is TGTGCCAGCAGCATTAGCGGGCAAGAGACCCAGTACTTC. This codes for CASSISGQETQYF. The whole variable domain, filled in from reference TRBV9 and TRBJ2-5, reads DSGVTQTPKHLITATGQRVTLRCSPRSGDLSVYWYQQSLDQGLQFLIQYYNGEERAKGNILERFSAQQFPDLHSELNLSSLELGDSALYFCASSISGQETQYFGPGTRLLVL.

This clone was picked up a small number of times. The chain uses TRBV7-9 and TRBJ2-7; tentatively, D is TRBD2 (5 bases). Germline CDR1 reads SEHNR; CDR2 reads FQNEAQ (reference sequence). V lost 8 bases and J 3 bases, leaving 14 bases between the germline ends. CDR3 size: 13 residues. The CDR3 protein is CASRGTSGYEQYF. The CDR3 DNA sequence: TGTGCCAGCCGGGGAACCTCGGGCTACGAGCAGTACTTC.

The V gene is TRBV4-1, the J gene TRBJ1-1; 8 bases are a match to TRBD1. The junction had 5 bases not matched to a gene; V was cut back by 1 base and J by 4 bases. Per germline, CDR1 MGHRA and CDR2 YSYEKL. The CDR3 is 15 amino acids. The CDR3 loop reads CASSQGRQGITEAFF. Here the CDR3 DNA reads TGCGCCAGCAGCCAAGGAAGACAGGGGATCACTGAAGCTTTCTTT.

The chain has TRBV30 and TRBJ2-2; D perhaps matches TRBD2 (5 bases). Between the trimmed V and J ends, which lost 0 bases and 3 bases, there was a span of 8 bases. Germline loops: CDR1 GTSNPN, CDR2 SVGIG (reference sequence). CDR3 size: 14 residues. CDR3 bases: TGTGCCTGGAGTGTCGAGGGAGACACCGGGGAGCTGTTTTTT. It translates to CAWSVEGDTGELFF.

This clone was seen many times. The V call is TRBV6-1, the J call TRBJ2-7; possible D gene TRBD2, 7 bases. Between the trimmed V and J ends, which lost 7 bases and 1 base, there was a span of 17 bases. The CDR3 has 15 amino acids. Germline-derived CDR1 and CDR2 are MNHNS and SASEGT. The CDR3 DNA follows: TGTGCCAGCACCTTAGACCGGGGGGCTTCCTACGAGCAGTACTTC. It yields the protein CASTLDRGASYEQYF.

This clone was seen a single time. This sequence joins TRBV7-9 and TRBJ2-1, with 10 bases aligning to TRBD2. Germline CDR1 is SEHNR and CDR2 is FQNEAQ (reference sequence). This CDR3 contains 14 residues. V was clipped by 10 bases and J by 2 bases; unmatched bases: 5. This CDR3 reads CATKGTSAYNEQFF. CDR3 nucleotides: TGTGCCACCAAGGGGACTAGCGCCTACAATGAGCAGTTCTTC. Using reference TRBV7-9 and TRBJ2-1 for the parts outside the CDR3, the full variable domain is DTGVSQNPRHKITKRGQNVTFRCDPISEHNRLYWYRQTLGQGPEFLTYFQNEAQLEKSRLLSDRFSAERPKGSFSTLEIQRTEQGDSAMYLCATKGTSAYNEQFFGPGTRLTVL.

The chain links TRBV29-1 to TRBJ2-1, with D tentatively TRBD1 (5 bases). The CDR3 runs 14 residues. Trimming stripped 2 bases from V and 5 bases from J, with 13 bases between. CDR1 and CDR2 (germline): SQVTM, ANQGSEA. This chain's CDR3 is CSVETGVDNNEQFF. The CDR3 DNA is TGCAGCGTTGAAACCGGAGTGGACAACAATGAGCAGTTCTTC.

The chain links TRBV2 to TRBJ2-3; D gene ambiguous. From germline, CDR1 is SNHLY and CDR2 FYNNEI. The length of the CDR3 is 14 residues. Trimming removed 2 bases at V and 4 bases at J, with 10 bases between. The CDR3 DNA is TGTGCCAGCAGTGAACCGGTAGGAGCAGATACGCAGTATTTT. The encoded protein is CASSEPVGADTQYF. Combining the CDR3 with reference TRBV2 and TRBJ2-3 gives the whole variable domain EPEVTQTPSHQVTQMGQEVILRCVPISNHLYFYWYRQILGQKVEFLVSFYNNEISEKSEIFDDQFSVERPDGSNFTLKIRSTKLEDSAMYFCASSEPVGADTQYFGPGTRLTVL.

With respect to this clone: The sample contains more than one DNA sequence encoding this CDR3. The rearrangement uses TRBV19 and TRBJ1-1; D not certain. Per the germline V gene, CDR1 is LNHDA and CDR2 is SQIVND (reference sequence). V dropped 1 base and J dropped 5 bases, with 5 bases sitting between them. The CDR3 has 12 amino acids. The CDR3 is CASSIGRTEAFF. CDR3 nucleotides: TGTGCCAGTAGTATAGGACGGACTGAAGCTTTCTTT.

This chain connects TRBV4-2 to TRBJ2-6; D not certain. V shed 0 bases and J shed 0 bases, with 6 bases lying between them. The CDR3 is 16 residues long. Looked up from germline, CDR1 is LGHNA and CDR2 is YNFKEQ. The CDR3 nucleotides are TGTGCCAGCAGCCAAGATTCCCCCTCTGGGGCCAACGTCCTGACTTTC. It encodes CASSQDSPSGANVLTF.

This clone was detected many times. This sequence joins TRBV5-1 and TRBJ1-1; TRBD1 aligns across 10 bases. The CDR3 sequence is 12 residues long. Looked up from germline, CDR1 is SGHRS and CDR2 is YFSETQ. Trimming at V came to 4 bases and at J to 10 bases, leaving 4 bases not matched to a gene. The CDR3 spells CASSPGTGVAFF. CDR3 coding DNA: TGCGCCAGCAGCCCCGGGACAGGGGTAGCTTTCTTT.

The V and J genes are TRBV13 and TRBJ2-7, with a weak D call TRBD2 (6 bases). The CDR3 is made up of 14 amino acids. CDR1 and CDR2 from the germline V gene are PRHDT and FYEKMQ (reference sequence). V was shortened by 3 bases and J by 3 bases, with 12 bases between the two germline ends. The CDR3 sequence: CASSLGGGRYEQYF. In nucleotides, the CDR3 is TGTGCCAGCAGCTTGGGGGGAGGTCGCTACGAGCAGTACTTC. Looking up the rest from reference TRBV13 and TRBJ2-7 gives the full variable domain: AAGVIQSPRHLIKEKRETATLKCYPIPRHDTVYWYQQGPGQDPQFLISFYEKMQSDKGSIPDRFSAQQFSDYHSELNMSSLELGDSALYFCASSLGGGRYEQYFGPGTRLTVT.

The chain carries TRBV9 and TRBJ2-3, with 7 bases lining up with TRBD2. The CDR3 runs to 14 residues. V lost 3 bases, J lost 6 bases, and 7 bases stayed unmatched. Per germline, CDR1 SGDLS and CDR2 YYNGEE. The DNA of the CDR3 is TGTGCCAGCAGCGCAAGCGGGGCCCTTGATACGCAGTATTTT. Residues: CASSASGALDTQYF.